This TCR beta chain was recorded in a study of OX40 agonist ivuxolimab in advanced cancers. Study-level findings and limits: Circulating CD4+ and CD8+ T cells showed clonal expansion by week 6 at 0.1 to 3.0 mg/kg. Among the lowest peripheral clonal expansion occurred in 0.1-3.0 mg/kg partial responders. Compared with CD4+, CD8+ T cells on average had more expanded clones. Also present in some nonresponders was a low level of normalized T-cell clonal expansion.

Germline values: CDR1 GTSNPN, CDR2 SVGIG (reference sequence). Trimming took 1 base from V and 6 from J; bases not matched to a gene: 4. There are 14 residues in the CDR3. Note on this clone: Its antigen is unidentified.

Assay: immunoSEQ multiplex PCR; the TCRdb copy retains only in-frame clones and omits some. The sample consists of some 20,000 clones, about 88% of them appearing once. This clonotype was obtained from an adult with an advanced solid tumor such as melanoma, head and neck, liver or kidney cancer. This chain uses TRBV30 with TRBJ2-7; 12 bases map to TRBD2. Source: CD4+ or CD8+ T cells sorted from blood, taken in a trial of the OX40 agonist ivuxolimab. The CDR3 loop reads CAWSASGRASEQYF. CDR3 bases: TGTGCCTGGAGTGCTAGCGGGAGGGCCTCCGAGCAGTACTTC.